The subject of this entry is one T cell receptor beta chain. Patients at the Seattle site were enrolled during active infection and followed longitudinally. The data belong to a study of blood T cell repertoires in COVID-19. The V end was cut by 4 bases, the J end by 4 bases, with 11 bases between. CDR3 length equals 13 residues. CDR1 and CDR2 from the germline V gene are MGHRA and YSYEKL. Generated by immunoSEQ multiplex PCR, the TCRdb table keeps only in-frame clones and is missing some. The repertoire includes roughly 280,000 clones, around 86% of them detected once, and about 5% sits in the top ten.

Input material: peripheral blood. This chain joins TRBV4-1 and TRBJ2-7; a possible D gene is TRBD2 (5 bases). This clonotype was obtained from a woman in her sixties or seventies with COVID-19, enrolled during active disease. CDR3 nucleotides: TGCGCCAGCAGCCTGGGAGTCGGTTACGAGCAGTACTTC. This translates into CASSLGVGYEQYF.